This TCR beta chain was documented in a study of post-analysis software for immune sequencing data. Whole-study results and caveats: When patients were compared with controls, five TRBV segments were more frequent, TRBV5-6, TRBV5-1 and TRBV20-1 among them.

Libraries were made from TCR beta cDNA, and they carried unique molecular identifiers. One entry per CDR3 protein results from TCRdb running MiXCR on the PCR reads. The table shows some 690,000 distinct CDR3 sequences, with roughly 30% occurring only once. Worth noting for this clonotype: What it binds is unknown.

The CDR3 extends over 16 amino acids. J lost 3 bases, V lost 3 bases, and 4 bases had no gene match. The V gene's germline CDR1 is SGDLS and CDR2 YYNGEE. This rearrangement joins TRBV9 to TRBJ2-3, with 13 bases lining up with TRBD2. The sequence was collected from a girl aged 5-17 years with multiple sclerosis. The sequenced sample consisted of blood. CDR3 amino acids: CASSATSGRVTDTQYF. The CDR3 bases are TGTGCCAGCAGCGCCACTAGCGGGAGGGTAACAGATACGCAGTATTTT.